These T cell receptor beta chains were read from a single sample in a study of blood T cell repertoires in COVID-19. TCRdb's table, derived via immunoSEQ multiplex PCR, lists solely in-frame clones and lacks some. This sample has 120,000 or so clones, with about 77% found just once. Sequencing was performed on peripheral blood. Every receptor here comes from a human donor in a cohort sampled during active COVID-19. Each CDR3 is given with its conserved first and last residue. The D gene is left open where the match is weak. Clone size is stated in some rows and not others, as once, few, many or a class when expanded.

len	d_gene	v_gene	abundance	j_gene	CDR3aa	CDR3nt
17	-	TRBV5-5	-	TRBJ2-3	CASSLAVWKEGTDTQYF	TGTGCCAGCAGCTTGGCCGTGTGGAAGGAGGGCACAGATACGCAGTATTTT
15	TRBD1	TRBV5-4	-	TRBJ1-1	CASSFGDSINTEAFF	TGTGCCAGCAGCTTTGGGGACAGTATTAACACTGAAGCTTTCTTT
13	-	TRBV28	many	TRBJ1-2	CASSELQVRGYTF	TGTGCCAGCAGCGAGCTCCAGGTACGCGGCTACACCTTC
15	-	TRBV27	-	TRBJ1-5	CASSLSGDTNQPQHF	TGTGCCAGCAGTTTATCTGGGGACACCAATCAGCCCCAGCATTTT
13	-	TRBV6-5	-	TRBJ1-1	CASSPSLNTEAFF	TGTGCCAGCAGTCCTTCCCTAAACACTGAAGCTTTCTTT
13	TRBD2	TRBV20-1	-	TRBJ2-7	CSASQASGGEQYF	TGCAGTGCTAGTCAGGCTAGCGGGGGTGAGCAGTACTTC
14	TRBD1	TRBV7-3	few	TRBJ1-1	CASSRQGGDTEAFF	TGTGCCAGCAGTCGACAGGGGGGCGACACTGAAGCTTTCTTT
15	TRBD1	TRBV5-6	-	TRBJ2-3	CASFPAGGKGDTQYF	TGTGCCAGCTTCCCGGCAGGGGGCAAGGGAGATACGCAGTATTTT
14	-	TRBV6-5	-	TRBJ1-5	CASSPGGGNQPQHF	TGTGCCAGCAGTCCCGGGGGAGGCAATCAGCCCCAGCATTTT
13	TRBD1	TRBV20-1	-	TRBJ2-4	CSASRGQLAIQYF	TGCAGTGCTAGTAGGGGACAGCTGGCCATTCAGTACTTC
16	TRBD1	TRBV18	few	TRBJ1-5	CASSPLGQGGRQPQHF	TGTGCCAGCTCACCGCTCGGACAGGGAGGACGACAGCCCCAGCATTTT
13	-	TRBV6-6	once	TRBJ2-7	CASFSGFSYEQYF	TGTGCCAGCTTCTCCGGGTTTTCCTACGAGCAGTACTTC
14	-	TRBV14	-	TRBJ1-6	CASSHRGFNSPLHF	TGTGCCAGCAGCCACAGGGGATTCAATTCACCCCTCCACTTT